This T cell receptor (beta chain) stems from a study of cytomegalovirus exposure and HLA in healthy donors. The study ran its PCR with 60 Vbeta and 13 Jbeta primers. Profiled with immunoSEQ multiplex PCR; TCRdb holds only in-frame clones, not every one. The sample records around 200,000 clones, over 80% being singletons. This clonotype was sampled from a woman aged 45-59 years in good health and CMV-seropositive. The sequencing sample was made of PBMCs.

The CDR3 bases are TGTGCCAGCTCACCAGCGCGGTATAGCAATCAGCCCCAGCATTTT. This codes for CASSPARYSNQPQHF. The chain links TRBV18 to TRBJ1-5, with D unclear. Germline values: CDR1 KGHSH, CDR2 LQKENI. V lost 2 bases to trimming and J lost 0 bases, with 8 bases between them. The CDR3 spans 15 residues.